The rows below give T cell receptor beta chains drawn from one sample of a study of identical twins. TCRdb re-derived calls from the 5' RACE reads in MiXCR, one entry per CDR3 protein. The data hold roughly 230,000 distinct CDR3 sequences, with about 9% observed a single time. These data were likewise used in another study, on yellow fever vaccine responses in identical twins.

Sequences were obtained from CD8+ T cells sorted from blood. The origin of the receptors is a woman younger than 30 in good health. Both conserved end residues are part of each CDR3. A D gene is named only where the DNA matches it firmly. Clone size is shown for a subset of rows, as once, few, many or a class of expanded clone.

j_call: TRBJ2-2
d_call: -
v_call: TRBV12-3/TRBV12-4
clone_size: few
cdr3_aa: CASSQNPTVYPHTGELFF
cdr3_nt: TGTGCCAGCAGTCAAAACCCGACGGTTTACCCTCACACCGGGGAGCTGTTTTTT

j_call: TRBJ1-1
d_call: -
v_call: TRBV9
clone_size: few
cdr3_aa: CASSDQELRELNTEAFF
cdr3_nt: TGTGCCAGCAGCGACCAAGAGCTCAGGGAGCTGAACACTGAAGCTTTCTTT

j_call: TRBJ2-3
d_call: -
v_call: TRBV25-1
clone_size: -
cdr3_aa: CASKGGVGTDTQYF
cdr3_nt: TGTGCCAGCAAGGGGGGAGTGGGCACAGATACGCAGTATTTT

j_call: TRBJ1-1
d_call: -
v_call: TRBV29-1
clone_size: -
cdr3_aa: CSVEVRGAVEAFF
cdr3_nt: TGCAGCGTTGAAGTTCGGGGGGCCGTTGAAGCTTTCTTT

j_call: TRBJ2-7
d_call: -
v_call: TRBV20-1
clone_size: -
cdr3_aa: CSARGVGDYEQYF
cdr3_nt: TGCAGTGCTAGAGGAGTGGGGGACTACGAGCAGTACTTC

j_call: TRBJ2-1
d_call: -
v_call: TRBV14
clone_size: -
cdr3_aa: CASSQVRGTYNEQFF
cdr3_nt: TGTGCCAGCAGCCAAGTTCGGGGGACCTACAATGAGCAGTTCTTC

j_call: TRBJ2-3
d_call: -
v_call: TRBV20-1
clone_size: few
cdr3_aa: CSARVRMGDTQYF
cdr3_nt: TGCAGTGCCCGGGTGAGGATGGGAGATACGCAGTATTTT

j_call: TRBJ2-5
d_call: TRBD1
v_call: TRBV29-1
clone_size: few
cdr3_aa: CSVRQGLKTQYF
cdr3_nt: TGCAGCGTAAGACAGGGGTTGAAGACCCAGTACTTC

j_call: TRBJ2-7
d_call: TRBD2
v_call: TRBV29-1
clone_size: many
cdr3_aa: CSVGGLAAYEQYF
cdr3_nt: TGCAGCGTTGGGGGACTAGCGGCCTACGAGCAGTACTTC

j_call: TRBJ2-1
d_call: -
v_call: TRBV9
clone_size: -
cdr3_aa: CASSRGKGSSYNEQFF
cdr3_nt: TGTGCCAGCAGCCGGGGGAAGGGGAGCTCCTACAATGAGCAGTTCTTC

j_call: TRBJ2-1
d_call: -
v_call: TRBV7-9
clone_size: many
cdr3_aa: CASSRAQGQYNEQFF
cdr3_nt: TGTGCCAGCAGCCGAGCCCAGGGGCAATACAATGAGCAGTTCTTC

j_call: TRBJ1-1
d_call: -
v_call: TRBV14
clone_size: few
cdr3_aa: CASRDSEKGTEAFF
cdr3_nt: TGTGCCAGCAGAGACTCGGAAAAGGGCACTGAAGCTTTCTTT

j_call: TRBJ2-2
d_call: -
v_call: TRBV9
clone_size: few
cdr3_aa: CASSVATRQGGSAGELFF
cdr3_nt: TGTGCCAGCAGCGTAGCTACGCGGCAGGGAGGCTCTGCCGGGGAGCTGTTTTTT

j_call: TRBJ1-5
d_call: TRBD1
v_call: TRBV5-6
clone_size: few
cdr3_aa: CASSDGTAYNQPQHF
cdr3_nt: TGTGCCAGCAGCGACGGGACAGCTTACAATCAGCCCCAGCATTTT

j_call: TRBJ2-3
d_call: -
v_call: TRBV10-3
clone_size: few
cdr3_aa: CAISESYSGRDTQYF
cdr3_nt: TGTGCCATCAGTGAGTCATATAGCGGCAGAGATACGCAGTATTTT

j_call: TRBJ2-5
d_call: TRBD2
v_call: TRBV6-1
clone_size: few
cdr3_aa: CASLGLAGDEETQYF
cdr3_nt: TGTGCCAGCTTGGGGCTAGCGGGGGATGAAGAGACCCAGTACTTC

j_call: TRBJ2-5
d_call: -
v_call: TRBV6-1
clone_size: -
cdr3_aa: CASSSGQPPETQYF
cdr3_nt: TGTGCCAGCAGCTCCGGACAGCCACCAGAGACCCAGTACTTC

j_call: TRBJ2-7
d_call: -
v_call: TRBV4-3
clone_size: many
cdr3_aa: CASSQDEGLSYEQYF
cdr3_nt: TGCGCCAGCAGCCAAGATGAGGGGTTAAGCTACGAGCAGTACTTC

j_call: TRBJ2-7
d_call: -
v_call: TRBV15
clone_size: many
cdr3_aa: CATSSDPANYEQYF
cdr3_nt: TGTGCCACCAGCAGTGACCCGGCCAACTACGAGCAGTACTTC

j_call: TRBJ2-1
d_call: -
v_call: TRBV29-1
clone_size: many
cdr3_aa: CSVEDPLEQGGLDEQFF
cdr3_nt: TGCAGCGTTGAAGATCCGCTAGAACAGGGGGGGTTAGATGAGCAGTTCTTC

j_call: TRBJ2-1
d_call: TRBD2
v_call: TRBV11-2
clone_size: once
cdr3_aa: CASSAPGLAGGVPNNEQFF
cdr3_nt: TGTGCCAGCAGCGCTCCGGGACTAGCGGGGGGGGTACCGAACAATGAGCAGTTCTTC

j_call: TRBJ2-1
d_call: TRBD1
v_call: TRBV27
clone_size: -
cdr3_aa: CASSLPGRGNNEQFF
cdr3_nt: TGTGCCAGCAGTTTACCGGGCAGGGGGAACAATGAGCAGTTCTTC

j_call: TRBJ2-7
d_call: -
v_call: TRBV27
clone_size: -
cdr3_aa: CASSSTGEVQYF
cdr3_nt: TGTGCCAGCAGTTCCACAGGGGAGGTGCAGTACTTC

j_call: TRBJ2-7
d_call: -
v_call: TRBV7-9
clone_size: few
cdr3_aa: CASSIPSYEQYF
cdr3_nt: TGTGCCAGCAGCATCCCCTCCTACGAGCAGTACTTC

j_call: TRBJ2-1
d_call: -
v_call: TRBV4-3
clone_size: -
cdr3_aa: CASSQDRAGSTYNEQFF
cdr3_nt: TGCGCCAGCAGCCAAGATAGGGCCGGGAGCACCTACAATGAGCAGTTCTTC

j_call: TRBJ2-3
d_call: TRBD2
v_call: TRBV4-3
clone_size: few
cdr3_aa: CASSQDIAGALTDTQYF
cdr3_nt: TGCGCCAGCAGCCAAGACATCGCGGGAGCTCTCACAGATACGCAGTATTTT